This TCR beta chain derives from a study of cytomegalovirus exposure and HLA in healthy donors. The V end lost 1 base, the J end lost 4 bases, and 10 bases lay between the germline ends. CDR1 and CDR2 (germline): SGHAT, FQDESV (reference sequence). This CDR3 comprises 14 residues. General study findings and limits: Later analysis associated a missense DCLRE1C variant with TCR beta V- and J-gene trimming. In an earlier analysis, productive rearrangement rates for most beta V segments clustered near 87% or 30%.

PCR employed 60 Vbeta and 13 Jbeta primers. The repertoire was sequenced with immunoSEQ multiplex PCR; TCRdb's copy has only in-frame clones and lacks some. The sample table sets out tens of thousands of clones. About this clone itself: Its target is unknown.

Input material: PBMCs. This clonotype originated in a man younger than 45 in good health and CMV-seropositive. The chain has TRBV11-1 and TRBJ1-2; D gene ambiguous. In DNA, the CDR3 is TGTGCCAGCAGCTTAGGCCAGCCGGGCTATGGCTACACCTTC. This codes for CASSLGQPGYGYTF.